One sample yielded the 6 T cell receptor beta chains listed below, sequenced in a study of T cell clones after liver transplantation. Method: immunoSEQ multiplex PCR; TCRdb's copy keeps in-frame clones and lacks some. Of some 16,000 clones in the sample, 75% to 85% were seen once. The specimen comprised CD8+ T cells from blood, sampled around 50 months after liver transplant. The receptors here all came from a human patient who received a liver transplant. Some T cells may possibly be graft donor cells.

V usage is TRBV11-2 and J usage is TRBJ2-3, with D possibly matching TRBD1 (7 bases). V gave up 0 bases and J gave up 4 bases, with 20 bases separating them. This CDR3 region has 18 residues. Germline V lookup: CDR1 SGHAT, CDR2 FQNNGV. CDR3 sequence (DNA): TGTGCCAGCAGCTTAGATGGTGGCGGAGGGGGCGAAGCAGATACGCAGTATTTT. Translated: CASSLDGGGGGEADTQYF.

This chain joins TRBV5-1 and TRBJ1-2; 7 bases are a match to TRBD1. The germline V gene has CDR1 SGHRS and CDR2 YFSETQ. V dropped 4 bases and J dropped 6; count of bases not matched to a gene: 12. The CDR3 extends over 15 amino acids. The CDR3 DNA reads TGCGCCAGCAGCCTCCGGACAGGAAAGGAAGATGGCTACACCTTC. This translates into CASSLRTGKEDGYTF.

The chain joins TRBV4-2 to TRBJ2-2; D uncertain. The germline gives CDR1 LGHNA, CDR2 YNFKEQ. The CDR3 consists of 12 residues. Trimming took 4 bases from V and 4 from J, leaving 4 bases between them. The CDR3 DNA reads TGTGCCAGCAGCCCGAGCACCGGGGAGCTGTTTTTT. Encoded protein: CASSPSTGELFF.

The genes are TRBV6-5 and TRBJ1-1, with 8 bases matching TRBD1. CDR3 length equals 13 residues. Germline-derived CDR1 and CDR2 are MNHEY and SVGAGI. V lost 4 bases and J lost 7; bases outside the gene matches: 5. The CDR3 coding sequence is TGTGCCAGCAGTTCCAGGGGGCGAGGTGAAGCTTTCTTT. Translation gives CASSSRGRGEAFF.

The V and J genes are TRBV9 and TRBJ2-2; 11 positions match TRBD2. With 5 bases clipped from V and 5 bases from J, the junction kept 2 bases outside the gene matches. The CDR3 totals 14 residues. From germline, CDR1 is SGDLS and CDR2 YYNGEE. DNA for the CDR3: TGTGCCAGCAGGAGGACTAGCGGGACCGGGGAGCTGTTTTTT. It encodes CASRRTSGTGELFF. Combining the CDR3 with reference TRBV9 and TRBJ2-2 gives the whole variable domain DSGVTQTPKHLITATGQRVTLRCSPRSGDLSVYWYQQSLDQGLQFLIQYYNGEERAKGNILERFSAQQFPDLHSELNLSSLELGDSALYFCASRRTSGTGELFFGEGSRLTVL.

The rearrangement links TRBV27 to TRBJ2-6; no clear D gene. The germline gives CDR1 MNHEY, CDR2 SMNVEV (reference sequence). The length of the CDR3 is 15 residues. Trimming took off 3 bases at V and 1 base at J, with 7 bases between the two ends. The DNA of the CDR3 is TGTGCCAGCAGTTTCGACGGGTCTGGGGCCAACGTCCTGACTTTC. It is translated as CASSFDGSGANVLTF.